This T cell receptor (beta chain) was recovered during a study of blood T cell repertoires in COVID-19. In the original workflow: Researchers report that nucleated cell counts were estimated from reference gene primer amplification. This table comes from immunoSEQ multiplex PCR, and its TCRdb copy is limited to in-frame clones, with some not included. That table supplies the V and J calls and clone size; D and trimming were determined from the DNA. The sample includes 250,000 to 350,000 clones, about 88% of them seen just once. This clone has just one count. Per the germline V gene, CDR1 is LNHDA and CDR2 is SQIVND (reference sequence). CDR3 length: 14 residues. Trimming removed 3 bases at V and 1 base at J, with 9 bases between.

The sequenced material came from peripheral blood. This receptor was obtained from a human donor with COVID-19, enrolled during active disease. The donor label of this sample is uncertain. The chain combines TRBV19 with TRBJ1-1, with a tentative D call TRBD1 (5 bases). CDR3 protein: CASSIGGANTEAFF. The CDR3, as DNA: TGTGCCAGTAGTATCGGCGGGGCGAACACTGAAGCTTTCTTT.